This T cell receptor (beta chain) was profiled in a study of cytomegalovirus exposure and HLA in healthy donors. In germline, CDR1 is MRHNA, CDR2 SNTAGT. V lost 4 bases and J 3 bases, leaving 12 bases between the germline ends. The CDR3 sequence is 15 residues long. Vbeta (60) and Jbeta (13) primers were used in the PCR. Libraries were prepared by immunoSEQ multiplex PCR; TCRdb keeps only in-frame clonotypes and omits some of them. Of about 95,000 clones listed, about 80% were seen once; the top ten hold roughly 9.8%. The sample consisted of PBMCs. The sequence derives from a man aged 18-30 years in good health and CMV-seropositive. The genes are TRBV6-4 and TRBJ1-4; D possibly corresponds to TRBD1 (5 bases). The CDR3 sequence: CASSGGTGANEKLFF. The CDR3 region has the DNA TGTGCCAGCAGTGGAGGGACTGGGGCTAATGAAAAACTGTTTTTT.